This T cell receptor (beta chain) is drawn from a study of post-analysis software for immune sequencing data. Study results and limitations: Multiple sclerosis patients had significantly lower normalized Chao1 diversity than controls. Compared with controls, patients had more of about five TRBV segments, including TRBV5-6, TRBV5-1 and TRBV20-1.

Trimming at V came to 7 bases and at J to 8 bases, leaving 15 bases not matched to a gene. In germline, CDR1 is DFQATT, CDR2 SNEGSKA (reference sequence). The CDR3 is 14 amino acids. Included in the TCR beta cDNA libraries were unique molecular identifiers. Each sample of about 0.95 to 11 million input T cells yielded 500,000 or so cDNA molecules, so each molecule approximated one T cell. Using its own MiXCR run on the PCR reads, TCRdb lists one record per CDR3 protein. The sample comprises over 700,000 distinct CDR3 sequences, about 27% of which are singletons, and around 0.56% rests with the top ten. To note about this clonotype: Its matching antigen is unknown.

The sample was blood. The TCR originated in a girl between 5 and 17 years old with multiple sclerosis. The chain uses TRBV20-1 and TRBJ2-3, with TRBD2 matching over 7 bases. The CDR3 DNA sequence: TGCAGTGGTCGTCGCCGGCTAGCGGATCGTACGCAGTATTTT. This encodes CSGRRRLADRTQYF.